These T cell receptor beta chains were read from a single sample in a study of Ad26.COV2.S vaccination and SARS-CoV-2 variants. Profiling relied on immunoSEQ multiplex PCR, and the TCRdb table lists in-frame clones only, not all of them. The sample includes about 450,000 clones, 89% seen only once; the top ten take over 2%. The sample in question was peripheral blood, obtained in a trial of Ad26.COV2.S vaccine versus placebo. All receptors come from a person aged 18-60 years who received the Ad26.COV2.S COVID-19 vaccine or a placebo. CDR3s include the opening cysteine and the closing phenylalanine or tryptophan. The D gene is left open where the match is weak. Clone size, where shown, is once, few, many, or a class for clones that have expanded.

size: .
J: TRBJ2-7
D: .
V: TRBV6-4
DNA: TGTGCCAGCAGTGCCCAAGGGGGGCTCGAGCAGTACTTC
CDR3: CASSAQGGLEQYF

size: .
J: TRBJ1-4
D: TRBD1
V: TRBV28
DNA: TGTGCCAGTAACAGGGGGGGCGAAAAACTGTTTTTT
CDR3: CASNRGGEKLFF

size: .
J: TRBJ2-5
D: .
V: TRBV19
DNA: TGTGCCAGTAGTATAGTTATAGGACGTCAAGAGACCCAGTACTTC
CDR3: CASSIVIGRQETQYF

size: .
J: TRBJ2-1
D: .
V: TRBV19
DNA: TGTGCCACCCCGAGGAGGGTCCACTCCTACAATGAGCAGTTCTTC
CDR3: CATPRRVHSYNEQFF

size: .
J: TRBJ2-7
D: .
V: TRBV5-1
DNA: TGCGCCAGCAGCAAAGGGACATCAGTTCACGAGCAGTACTTC
CDR3: CASSKGTSVHEQYF

size: .
J: TRBJ1-2
D: .
V: TRBV2
DNA: TGTGCCAGCAGGAGGGGGATAGGGTCCAATGGCTACACCTTC
CDR3: CASRRGIGSNGYTF

size: .
J: TRBJ1-4
D: .
V: TRBV7-9
DNA: TGTGCCAGCAGCGTCCGCCGTGAGATAGGGAGCCTTGAAAAACTGTTTTTT
CDR3: CASSVRREIGSLEKLFF

size: .
J: TRBJ1-4
D: TRBD1
V: TRBV5-8
DNA: TGTGCCAGCAGCCCGAAGGACAGGTCTAATGAAAAACTGTTTTTT
CDR3: CASSPKDRSNEKLFF

size: once
J: TRBJ2-1
D: TRBD1
V: TRBV27
DNA: TGTGCCAGCAAAAGGGACAGGGGAGGTTATGAGCAGTTCTTC
CDR3: CASKRDRGGYEQFF

size: .
J: TRBJ1-5
D: .
V: TRBV10-3
DNA: TGTGCCATCAGTACACATAGCAATCAGCCCCAGCATTTT
CDR3: CAISTHSNQPQHF

size: .
J: TRBJ2-1
D: TRBD2
V: TRBV7-9
DNA: TGTGCCAGCAGTCCTACTAGCGGGAGGCTCTACAATGAGCAGTTCTTC
CDR3: CASSPTSGRLYNEQFF

size: .
J: TRBJ2-1
D: TRBD2
V: TRBV30
DNA: TGTGCCTGGATGAGGGTAGCGGGAGTAGGTGAGCAGTTCTTC
CDR3: CAWMRVAGVGEQFF

size: .
J: TRBJ2-5
D: .
V: TRBV21-1
DNA: TGTGCCAGCAGCACTGAGAGAGACAGGGGGCGAGAGACCCAGTACTTC
CDR3: CASSTERDRGRETQYF

size: .
J: TRBJ2-3
D: TRBD2
V: TRBV9
DNA: TGTGCCAGCAGCGCCGGCGGGAGCGGCACGCAGTATTTT
CDR3: CASSAGGSGTQYF

size: .
J: TRBJ1-1
D: .
V: TRBV2
DNA: TGTGCCAGCAGGGTCGTGATGAACACTGAAGCTTTCTTT
CDR3: CASRVVMNTEAFF

size: .
J: TRBJ2-2
D: TRBD2
V: TRBV10-3
DNA: TGTGCCATCGGGACTAGCCACAGAAGAAACACCGGGGAGCTGTTTTTT
CDR3: CAIGTSHRRNTGELFF

size: once
J: TRBJ1-2
D: .
V: TRBV5-6
DNA: TGTGCCAGCAGCTACCAAGACTCCAGGGGCAAGGCGCAGGGCTACACCTTC
CDR3: CASSYQDSRGKAQGYTF

size: .
J: TRBJ2-1
D: TRBD2
V: TRBV7-2
DNA: TGTGCCAGCATCCCTAGCGGGTATTACAATGAGCAGTTCTTC
CDR3: CASIPSGYYNEQFF

size: .
J: TRBJ1-6
D: .
V: TRBV4-2
DNA: TGTGCCAGCAGCTCCGCCGGAGAGTCTGGATTTAATTCACCCCTCCACTTT
CDR3: CASSSAGESGFNSPLHF

size: .
J: TRBJ2-1
D: TRBD2
V: TRBV4-2
DNA: TGTGCCAGCAGCCCCCTGTCTAGCGGGAGAGTAGATGAGCAGTTCTTC
CDR3: CASSPLSSGRVDEQFF

size: .
J: TRBJ2-3
D: .
V: TRBV6-5
DNA: TGTGCCAGCACAAGAGGAGATACGCAGTATTTT
CDR3: CASTRGDTQYF

size: .
J: TRBJ1-1
D: .
V: TRBV10-3
DNA: TGTGCCATCAGCGCCTCTCAGGGTGAGACTGAAGCTTTCTTT
CDR3: CAISASQGETEAFF

size: .
J: TRBJ2-6
D: .
V: TRBV9
DNA: TGTGCCAGCAGCGTTCAGAGCTCTGGGGCCAACGTCCTGACTTTC
CDR3: CASSVQSSGANVLTF

size: .
J: TRBJ1-2
D: .
V: TRBV19
DNA: TGTGCCAGTAGTATTGGGCCCCTAGGCTATGGCTACACCTTC
CDR3: CASSIGPLGYGYTF

size: .
J: TRBJ1-2
D: TRBD1
V: TRBV5-1
DNA: TGCGCCAGCAGCTTTGACAGGGCTAACTATGGCTACACCTTC
CDR3: CASSFDRANYGYTF

size: .
J: TRBJ1-5
D: .
V: TRBV7-9
DNA: TGTGCCAGCAGCTTAGCCGCCCAGCCCCAGCATTTT
CDR3: CASSLAAQPQHF

size: .
J: TRBJ2-5
D: .
V: TRBV27
DNA: TGTGCCAGCAAACTAAACAGGGCTCTCATCCAAGAGACCCAGTACTTC
CDR3: CASKLNRALIQETQYF

size: .
J: TRBJ2-7
D: TRBD1
V: TRBV4-3
DNA: TGCGCCAGCAGCCAGAGTTGGGGACAGGGACCAACCTACGAGCAGTACTTC
CDR3: CASSQSWGQGPTYEQYF

size: .
J: TRBJ2-1
D: TRBD2
V: TRBV14
DNA: TGTGCCAGCAGTGTACTAGCGGGAGTTGGGTCCTACAATGAGCAGTTCTTC
CDR3: CASSVLAGVGSYNEQFF

size: .
J: TRBJ1-6
D: .
V: TRBV5-1
DNA: TGCGCCAGCAGCTTGGGACCGGATAATTCACCCCTCCACTTT
CDR3: CASSLGPDNSPLHF

size: .
J: TRBJ2-1
D: TRBD1
V: TRBV28
DNA: TGTGCCAGCAGTCCCCGACAGGGGACGACGTCGCGGCAGTTCTTC
CDR3: CASSPRQGTTSRQFF

size: .
J: TRBJ1-3
D: .
V: TRBV7-8
DNA: TGTGCCAGCAGCTCCCTGACGGGCTCTGGAAACACCATATATTTT
CDR3: CASSSLTGSGNTIYF

size: .
J: TRBJ1-5
D: TRBD1
V: TRBV19
DNA: TGTGCCAGTAGTACGCTGCACCCCGGGACAGAGACCAATCAGCCCCAGCATTTT
CDR3: CASSTLHPGTETNQPQHF

size: .
J: TRBJ2-1
D: TRBD2
V: TRBV5-1
DNA: TGCGCCAGCAGCCCTGGGACGGCGGGGGGTGCCCACAATGAGCAGTTCTTC
CDR3: CASSPGTAGGAHNEQFF

size: .
J: TRBJ2-3
D: .
V: TRBV5-1
DNA: TGCGCCAGCAGCTTGGAGAGGACCCTGCTGGGAGATACGCAGTATTTT
CDR3: CASSLERTLLGDTQYF

size: .
J: TRBJ1-1
D: TRBD1
V: TRBV18
DNA: TGTGCCAGCTCACCCGGACAGGGGGCATTGGTGAACACTGAAGCTTTCTTT
CDR3: CASSPGQGALVNTEAFF

size: few
J: TRBJ1-1
D: TRBD1
V: TRBV6-4
DNA: TGTGCCAGCAGTGACGGCACAGGGGTAGAAGCTTTCTTT
CDR3: CASSDGTGVEAFF

size: few
J: TRBJ1-5
D: .
V: TRBV27
DNA: TGTGCCAGCAGTCCGTTCGGGGGAGGGGTCGCCCAGCCCCAGCATTTT
CDR3: CASSPFGGGVAQPQHF

size: .
J: TRBJ1-2
D: .
V: TRBV28
DNA: TGTGCCAGCCTGCGGGCTGCTCTCTATGGCTACACCTTC
CDR3: CASLRAALYGYTF

size: .
J: TRBJ1-4
D: .
V: TRBV2
DNA: TGTGCCAGCAGTGATCGGCAAGCAGAAAAACTGTTTTTT
CDR3: CASSDRQAEKLFF

size: .
J: TRBJ2-4
D: .
V: TRBV30
DNA: TGTGCCTGGAGTGTAACGGTTAACATTCAGTACTTC
CDR3: CAWSVTVNIQYF

size: .
J: TRBJ2-5
D: .
V: TRBV5-4
DNA: TGTGCCAGCCACAGCCAGGGCTGGGAGACCCAGTACTTC
CDR3: CASHSQGWETQYF

size: .
J: TRBJ2-1
D: .
V: TRBV19
DNA: TGTGCCAGTAGTCGCCGGGGGCAATACAATGAGCAGTTCTTC
CDR3: CASSRRGQYNEQFF

size: .
J: TRBJ2-5
D: .
V: TRBV5-4
DNA: TGTGCCAGCAGCTTCAGCGGGCGAGAGACCCAGTACTTC
CDR3: CASSFSGRETQYF

size: .
J: TRBJ2-2
D: .
V: TRBV4-3
DNA: TGCGCCAGCAGCCAAGGTGTGGGGGGGAACACCGGGGAGCTGTTTTTT
CDR3: CASSQGVGGNTGELFF

size: .
J: TRBJ2-1
D: TRBD2
V: TRBV30
DNA: TGTGCCTGGAGTGTTGCGACTAGCGGACTCAACAATGAGCAGTTCTTC
CDR3: CAWSVATSGLNNEQFF

size: .
J: TRBJ2-3
D: .
V: TRBV7-7
DNA: TGTGCCAGCAGCCCGGGTTGGGGGGCTCCAGATACGCAGTATTTT
CDR3: CASSPGWGAPDTQYF

size: .
J: TRBJ1-4
D: .
V: TRBV19
DNA: TGTGCCAGTACCCCAGGGTTGAGGAATCGGGCTGAAAAACTGTTTTTT
CDR3: CASTPGLRNRAEKLFF

size: .
J: TRBJ2-1
D: .
V: TRBV19
DNA: TGTGCCAGTAGGGGCAGAGGGGAAAGATCCTACAATGAGCAGTTCTTC
CDR3: CASRGRGERSYNEQFF

size: .
J: TRBJ2-3
D: TRBD2
V: TRBV24-1
DNA: TGTGCCTGCCGGGGGGGAGGCACAGATACGCAGTATTTT
CDR3: CACRGGGTDTQYF

size: .
J: TRBJ2-1
D: TRBD2
V: TRBV7-8
DNA: TGTGCCAGCAGCTTAGTTAATAGCGGGAGAGGTGAGCAGTTCTTC
CDR3: CASSLVNSGRGEQFF

size: .
J: TRBJ2-5
D: .
V: TRBV27
DNA: TGTGCCAGCAGATCCGGGACGGACGTAGAGACCCAGTACTTC
CDR3: CASRSGTDVETQYF

size: .
J: TRBJ2-3
D: .
V: TRBV6-5
DNA: TGTGCCAGCAGCAGGACTGTCACAGATACGCAGTATTTT
CDR3: CASSRTVTDTQYF